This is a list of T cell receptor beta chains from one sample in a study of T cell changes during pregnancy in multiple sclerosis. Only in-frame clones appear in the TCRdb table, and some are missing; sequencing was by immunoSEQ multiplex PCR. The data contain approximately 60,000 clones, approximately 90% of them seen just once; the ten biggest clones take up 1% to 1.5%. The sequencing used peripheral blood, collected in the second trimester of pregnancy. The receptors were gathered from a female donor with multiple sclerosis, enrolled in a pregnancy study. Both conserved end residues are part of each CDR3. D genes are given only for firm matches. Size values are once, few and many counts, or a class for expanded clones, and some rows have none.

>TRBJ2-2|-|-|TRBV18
TGTGCCAGCTCACCACCCGGAGGGCCCGGGGAGCTGTTTTTT
CASSPPGGPGELFF
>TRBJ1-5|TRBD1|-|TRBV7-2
TGTGCCAGCAGCTTAGACGGGACAGGGTATCGGAGCCAGCATTTT
CASSLDGTGYRSQHF
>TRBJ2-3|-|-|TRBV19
TGTGCCAGTAGTCCACCTAAGCGACAGCCTGGCACAGATACGCAGTATTTT
CASSPPKRQPGTDTQYF
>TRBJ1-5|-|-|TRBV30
TGTGCCTGGAGTGATGAGTATCAGCCCCAGCATTTT
CAWSDEYQPQHF
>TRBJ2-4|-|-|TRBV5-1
TGCGCCAGCAGACCCGGAGGGGGGGTCAAAAACATTCAGTACTTC
CASRPGGGVKNIQYF
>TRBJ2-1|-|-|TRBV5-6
TGTGCCAGCAGCTTGGGTCTAGGGGGTGAGCAGTTCTTC
CASSLGLGGEQFF
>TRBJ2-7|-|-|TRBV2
TGTGCCAGCAGAGGGCCAGGGTTAGGCGAGCAGTACTTC
CASRGPGLGEQYF
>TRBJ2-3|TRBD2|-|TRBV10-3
TGTGCCATCAGTGAGTCGACCGGGCTAGCGGGAGCGTTT
CAISESTGLAGAF
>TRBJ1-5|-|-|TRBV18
TGTGCCAGCTCACCCGATTTTGGAGGCAATCAGCCCCAGCATTTT
CASSPDFGGNQPQHF
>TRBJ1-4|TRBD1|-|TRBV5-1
TGCGCCAGCAGCTTAATGACAGGGGGTAATGAAAAACTGTTTTTT
CASSLMTGGNEKLFF
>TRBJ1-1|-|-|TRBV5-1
TGCGCCAGCAGCTTGTGGTCAGGTTCTGAAGCTTTCTTT
CASSLWSGSEAFF
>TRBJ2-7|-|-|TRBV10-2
TGCGCCAGCAGTGATACACGGACAATAGGCTCCTACGAGCAGTACTTC
CASSDTRTIGSYEQYF
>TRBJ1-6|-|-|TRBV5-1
TGCGCCAGCACGGCATCCCCCCTGACGGAGAGCTCCTATAATTCACCCCTCCACTTT
CASTASPLTESSYNSPLHF
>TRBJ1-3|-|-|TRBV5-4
TGTGCCAGCAGCTTGGAACCCTCTAGCGACACCATATATTTT
CASSLEPSSDTIYF
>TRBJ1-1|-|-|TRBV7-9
TGTGCCAGCAGCTCAAACATGAACACTGAAGCTTTCTTT
CASSSNMNTEAFF
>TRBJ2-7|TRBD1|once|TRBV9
TGTGCCAGCAGCGGAGGCGGACAGGGGGCATACGAGCAGTACTTC
CASSGGGQGAYEQYF
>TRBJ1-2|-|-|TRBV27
TGTGCCAGCCGACCCTCATTCAGGGTGAGCTATGGCTACACCTTC
CASRPSFRVSYGYTF